The 17 T cell receptor beta chains reported below all come from one sample, sequenced in a study of immune evolution from preneoplasia to lung adenocarcinoma. Here immunoSEQ multiplex PCR was the method, and the copy in TCRdb shows in-frame clones only, minus some. Of about 8,200 clones in the sample, 70% to 90% were seen once. Material for sequencing was FFPE adjacent normal lung tissue. These receptors came from a person aged 70 to 85 with lung adenocarcinoma.

The chain links TRBV30 to TRBJ2-1; 8 bases are a match to TRBD1. The V and J ends lost 1 base and 7 bases, in that order; junction bases with no gene match: 12. The CDR3 consists of 16 residues. Germline V gene sequence: CDR1 GTSNPN, CDR2 SVGIG (reference sequence). The DNA for the CDR3 is TGTGCCTGGAGTGAAAATAGGACAGGGAGAATAAATGAGCAGTTCTTC. It is translated as CAWSENRTGRINEQFF.

CDR3 loop: CASSVGTSGGQANTGELFF. The CDR3 region has the DNA TGTGCCAGCAGCGTGGGGACTAGCGGGGGGCAGGCGAACACCGGGGAGCTGTTTTTT. The V gene is TRBV7-9, the J gene TRBJ2-2, with 15 bases lining up with TRBD2. Germline V gene data show CDR1 as SEHNR and CDR2 as FQNEAQ (reference sequence). J lost 0 bases, V lost 5 bases, and 7 bases had no gene match. The CDR3 has 19 residues.

This chain uses TRBV7-3 with TRBJ2-5; a possible D gene is TRBD2 (7 bases). In germline, CDR1 is SGHTA, CDR2 FQGTGA. The CDR3 is 15 amino acids. V lost 5 bases to trimming and J lost 3 bases, with 16 bases between them. The CDR3 coding sequence is TGTGCCAGCAGCCCTGGGTGGGGGGGCAAAGAGACCCAGTACTTC. This gives the protein CASSPGWGGKETQYF.

CDR3 in amino acids: CASSESQGTYQPQHF. The CDR3 DNA reads TGTGCCAGCAGTGAATCACAGGGGACGTATCAGCCCCAGCATTTT. This chain connects TRBV6-1 to TRBJ1-5; 7 nucleotides align to TRBD1. Trimming at V came to 2 bases and at J to 5 bases, leaving 6 bases not matched to a gene. Per the germline V gene, CDR1 is MNHNS and CDR2 is SASEGT. This CDR3 comprises 15 residues.

The rearrangement links TRBV5-8 to TRBJ2-1, with D perhaps TRBD1 or TRBD2 (7 bases each). The CDR3 totals 15 residues. V lost 0 bases to trimming and J lost 2 bases, with 9 bases between them. In germline, CDR1 is SGHTS, CDR2 YDEGEE. The CDR3 protein is CASSLAGGAYNEQFF. CDR3 bases: TGTGCCAGCAGCTTGGCAGGGGGGGCCTACAATGAGCAGTTCTTC. Variable domain in full (rest from reference TRBV5-8 and TRBJ2-1): EAGVTQSPTHLIKTRGQQATLRCSPISGHTSVYWYQQALGLGLQFLLWYDEGEERNRGNFPPRFSGRQFPNYSSELNVNALELEDSALYLCASSLAGGAYNEQFFGPGTRLTVL.

This clone was recorded only once. The V call is TRBV4-1, the J call TRBJ2-1; maybe TRBD1 (6 bases). With 4 bases removed from V and 6 bases from J, the gap between germline ends came to 10 bases. This CDR3 is built from 13 residues. Per germline, CDR1 MGHRA and CDR2 YSYEKL. The CDR3 region has the DNA TGCGCCAGCAGCCGGGACACCGGCAATGAGCAGTTCTTC. Protein product: CASSRDTGNEQFF.

The V gene is TRBV6-6, the J gene TRBJ2-5, with D maybe TRBD2 (5 bases). The CDR3 totals 14 residues. Germline V lookup: CDR1 MNHNY, CDR2 SVGAGI (reference sequence). V lost 0 bases, J lost 5 bases, and 10 bases lay in between. The DNA of the CDR3 is TGTGCCAGCAGTTACTCGAGGGTCCGGGAGACCCAGTACTTC. Its translation: CASSYSRVRETQYF.

The chain joins TRBV29-1 to TRBJ2-1, with 14 bases matching TRBD2. The J segment lost 4 bases and the V segment lost 7 bases, leaving 9 bases of the junction unmatched. In germline, CDR1 is SQVTM, CDR2 ANQGSEA. CDR3 length: 16 amino acids. This CDR3 is CSARLAGGPGYNEQFF. The CDR3 DNA reads as TGCAGCGCACGACTAGCGGGAGGGCCGGGGTACAATGAGCAGTTCTTC.

The V gene is TRBV28, the J gene TRBJ2-6; 8 positions agree with TRBD1. CDR3 length: 17 amino acids. Germline CDR1 MDHEN, CDR2 SYDVKM. The V segment lost 5 bases and the J segment 3 bases; nucleotides outside the gene matches: 9. CDR3 sequence reads: CASSLDRGSSGANVLTF. CDR3 DNA: TGTGCCAGCAGTCTAGACAGGGGATCAAGTGGGGCCAACGTCCTGACTTTC.

As for this clone: One end of the junction varies from germline; a read error may be responsible. This chain connects TRBV2 to TRBJ2-5, with no clear D. The CDR3 loop spans 15 amino acids. Germline values: CDR1 SNHLY, CDR2 FYNNEI. The CDR3 is CACSEMVLDQETQYF. Written as DNA, the CDR3 is TGTGCCTGCAGTGAAATGGTTTTGGACCAAGAGACCCAGTACTTC. Full variable domain (remainder filled in from reference TRBV2 and TRBJ2-5): EPEVTQTPSHQVTQMGQEVILRCVPISNHLYFYWYRQILGQKVEFLVSFYNNEISEKSEIFDDQFSVERPDGSNFTLKIRSTKLEDSAMYFCACSEMVLDQETQYFGPGTRLLVL.

The chain combines TRBV5-4 with TRBJ1-2; no clear D gene. V lost 1 base and J lost 3, with 13 bases in between. CDR3 size: 15 residues. The V gene's germline CDR1 is SGHNT and CDR2 YYREEE (reference sequence). This CDR3 is CASSLFSVRDYGYTF. Written as DNA, the CDR3 is TGTGCCAGCAGCTTGTTCTCAGTGAGGGACTATGGCTACACCTTC.

The V and J genes are TRBV27 and TRBJ2-2, with D possibly TRBD2 on 5 matching bases. CDR1 is MNHEY, CDR2 SMNVEV, per germline (reference sequence). The CDR3 has 15 residues. V was trimmed by 6 bases and J by 8 bases, leaving 19 bases between them. CDR3 region: CASRRWRVQVGELFF. The CDR3 DNA reads TGTGCCAGCAGAAGGTGGCGGGTACAAGTTGGGGAGCTGTTTTTT.

The rearrangement links TRBV28 to TRBJ2-3; 7 nucleotides match TRBD1. Germline V gene data show CDR1 as MDHEN and CDR2 as SYDVKM. CDR3 length: 16 amino acids. With 3 bases clipped from V and 11 bases from J, the junction kept 17 bases outside the gene matches. The CDR3 bases are TGTGCCAGCAGTTTCCAGGACAGGTCTCCCCTTTTTTTGCAGTATTTT. This sequence encodes CASSFQDRSPLFLQYF.

The rearrangement uses TRBV4-1 and TRBJ2-1, with 10 bases lining up with TRBD2. Trimming at V came to 0 bases and at J to 7 bases, leaving 6 bases not matched to a gene. The germline V gene has CDR1 MGHRA and CDR2 YSYEKL. The CDR3 has 16 residues. The CDR3 bases are TGCGCCAGCAGCCAAGAATCCAGCGGGGGGGGTAATGAGCAGTTCTTC. Encoded protein: CASSQESSGGGNEQFF.

J is TRBJ2-1 and V is TRBV29-1; no firm D call. From germline, CDR1 is SQVTM and CDR2 ANQGSEA. The CDR3 has 14 amino acids. With 7 bases removed from V and 0 bases from J, the gap between germline ends came to 13 bases. The CDR3 sequence: CSDSSPSSYNEQFF. The DNA for the CDR3 is TGCAGCGACAGTTCCCCGAGCTCCTACAATGAGCAGTTCTTC.

V and J are TRBV13 and TRBJ2-6, with D maybe TRBD1 (5 bases). V lost 5 bases to trimming and J lost 6 bases, with 14 bases between them. The CDR3 extends over 15 amino acids. Per the germline V gene, CDR1 is PRHDT and CDR2 is FYEKMQ (reference sequence). CDR3 in amino acids: CASSLPQGVANVLTF. The CDR3 DNA follows: TGTGCCAGCAGCCTACCCCAGGGTGTGGCCAACGTCCTGACTTTC.

The chain carries TRBV6-1 and TRBJ2-7; 7 bases agree with TRBD1. J gave up 0 bases and V 7 bases, and 6 bases lay outside the gene matches. CDR3 length: 14 amino acids. Germline V lookup: CDR1 MNHNS, CDR2 SASEGT. CDR3 sequence (DNA): TGTGCCAGCACCGACAGGGCCCTCTCCTACGAGCAGTACTTC. It translates to CASTDRALSYEQYF.